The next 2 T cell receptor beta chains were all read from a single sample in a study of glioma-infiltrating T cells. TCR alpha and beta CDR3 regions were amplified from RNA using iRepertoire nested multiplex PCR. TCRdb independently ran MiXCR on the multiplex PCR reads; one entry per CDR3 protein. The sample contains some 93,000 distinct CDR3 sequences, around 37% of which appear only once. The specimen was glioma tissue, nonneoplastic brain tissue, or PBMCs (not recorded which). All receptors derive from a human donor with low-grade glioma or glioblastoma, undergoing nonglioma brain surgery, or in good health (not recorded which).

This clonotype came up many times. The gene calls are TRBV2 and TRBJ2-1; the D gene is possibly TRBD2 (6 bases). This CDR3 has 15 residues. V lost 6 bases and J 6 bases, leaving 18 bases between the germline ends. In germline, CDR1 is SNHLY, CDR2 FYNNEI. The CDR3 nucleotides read TGTGCCAGCAGACAAGGACTCTCGGGACTCAATGAGCAGTTCTTC. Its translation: CASRQGLSGLNEQFF.

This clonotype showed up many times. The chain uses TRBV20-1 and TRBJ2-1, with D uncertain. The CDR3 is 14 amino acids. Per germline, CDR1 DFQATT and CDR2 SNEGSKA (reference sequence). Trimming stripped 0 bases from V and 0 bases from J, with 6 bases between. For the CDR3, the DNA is TGCAGTGCTAGAGAGGGAAGCTCCTACAATGAGCAGTTCTTC. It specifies CSAREGSSYNEQFF.